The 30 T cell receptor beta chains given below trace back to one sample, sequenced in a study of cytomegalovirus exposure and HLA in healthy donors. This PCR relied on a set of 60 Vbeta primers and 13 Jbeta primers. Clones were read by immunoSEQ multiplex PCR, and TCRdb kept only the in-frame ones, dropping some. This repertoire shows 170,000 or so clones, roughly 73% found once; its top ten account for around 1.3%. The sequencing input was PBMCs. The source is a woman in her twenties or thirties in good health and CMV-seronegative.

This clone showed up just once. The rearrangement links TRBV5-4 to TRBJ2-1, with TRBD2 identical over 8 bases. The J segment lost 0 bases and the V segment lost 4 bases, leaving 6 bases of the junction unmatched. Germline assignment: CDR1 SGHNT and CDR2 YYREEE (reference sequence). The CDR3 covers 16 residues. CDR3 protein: CASSPLAASSYNEQFF. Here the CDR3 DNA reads TGTGCCAGCAGCCCACTAGCGGCTAGCTCCTACAATGAGCAGTTCTTC.

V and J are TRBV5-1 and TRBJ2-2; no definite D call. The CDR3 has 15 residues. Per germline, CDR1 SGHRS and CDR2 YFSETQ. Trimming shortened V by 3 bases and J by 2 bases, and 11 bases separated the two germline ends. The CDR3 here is CASSSPGRNTGELFF. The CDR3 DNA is TGCGCCAGCAGCTCCCCTGGGCGAAACACCGGGGAGCTGTTTTTT.

The CDR3 DNA is TGCGCCAGCAGCTTGGGAACATCTTTTGGCTACACCTTC. Amino acids: CASSLGTSFGYTF. The V gene is TRBV5-1, the J gene TRBJ1-2; D call uncertain. CDR1 and CDR2 (germline): SGHRS, YFSETQ. The CDR3 has 13 residues. V was pared by 0 bases and J by 7 bases, with 10 bases between. The full variable domain, its missing parts supplied by reference TRBV5-1 and TRBJ1-2, is KAGVTQTPRYLIKTRGQQVTLSCSPISGHRSVSWYQQTPGQGLQFLFEYFSETQRNKGNFPGRFSGRQFSNSRSEMNVSTLELGDSALYLCASSLGTSFGYTFGSGTRLTVV.

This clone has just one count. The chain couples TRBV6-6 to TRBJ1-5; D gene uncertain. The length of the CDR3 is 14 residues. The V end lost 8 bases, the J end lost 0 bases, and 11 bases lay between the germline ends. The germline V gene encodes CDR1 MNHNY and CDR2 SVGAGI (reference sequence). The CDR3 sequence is CASSTDYSNQPQHF. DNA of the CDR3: TGTGCCAGCTCGACCGACTATAGCAATCAGCCCCAGCATTTT.

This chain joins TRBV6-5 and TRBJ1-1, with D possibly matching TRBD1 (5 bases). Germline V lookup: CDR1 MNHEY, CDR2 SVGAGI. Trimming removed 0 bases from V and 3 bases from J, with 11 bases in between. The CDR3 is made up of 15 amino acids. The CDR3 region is CASSYSNWGDTEAFF. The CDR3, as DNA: TGTGCCAGCAGTTACTCGAATTGGGGGGACACTGAAGCTTTCTTT.

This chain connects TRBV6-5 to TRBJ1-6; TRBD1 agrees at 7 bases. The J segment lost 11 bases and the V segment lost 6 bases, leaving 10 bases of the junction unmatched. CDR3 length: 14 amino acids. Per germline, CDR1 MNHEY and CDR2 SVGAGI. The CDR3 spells CASSLRQGRAPLHF. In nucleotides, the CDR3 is TGTGCCAGCAGCCTGAGACAGGGCAGAGCACCCCTCCACTTT.

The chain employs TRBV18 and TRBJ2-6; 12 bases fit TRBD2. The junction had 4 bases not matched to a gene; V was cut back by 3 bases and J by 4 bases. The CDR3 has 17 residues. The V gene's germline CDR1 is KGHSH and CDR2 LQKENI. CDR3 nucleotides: TGTGCCAGCTCACCTCGGACTAGCGGGGACGGGGCCAACGTCCTGACTTTC. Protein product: CASSPRTSGDGANVLTF.

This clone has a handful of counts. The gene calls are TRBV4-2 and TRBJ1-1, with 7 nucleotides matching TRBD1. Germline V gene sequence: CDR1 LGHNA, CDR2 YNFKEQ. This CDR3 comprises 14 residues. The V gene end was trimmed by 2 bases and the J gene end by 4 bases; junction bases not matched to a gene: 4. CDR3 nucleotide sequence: TGTGCCAGCAGCCAATTGACAGGGAGCACTGAAGCTTTCTTT. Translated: CASSQLTGSTEAFF.

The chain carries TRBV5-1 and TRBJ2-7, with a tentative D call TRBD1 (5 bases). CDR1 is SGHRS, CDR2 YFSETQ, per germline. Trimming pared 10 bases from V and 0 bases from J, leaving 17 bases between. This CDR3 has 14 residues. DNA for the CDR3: TGCGCCTCCAAGGGGCACCCTAGCTCCTACGAGCAGTACTTC. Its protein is CASKGHPSSYEQYF.

DNA for the CDR3: TGTGCCAGCAGTTTTGACAGGGGCAATCAGCCCCAGCATTTT. Its translation is CASSFDRGNQPQHF. This chain links TRBV2 with TRBJ1-5, with TRBD1 matching over 7 bases. The V segment lost 5 bases and the J segment 2 bases; nucleotides outside the gene matches: 3. There are 14 residues in the CDR3. Per germline, CDR1 SNHLY and CDR2 FYNNEI.

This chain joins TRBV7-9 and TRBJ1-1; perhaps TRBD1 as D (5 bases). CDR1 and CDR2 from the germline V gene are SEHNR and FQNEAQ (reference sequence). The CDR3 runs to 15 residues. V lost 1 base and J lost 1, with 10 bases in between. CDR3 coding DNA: TGTGCCAGCAGCTTAGTGGGGGGTCGGAACACTGAAGCTTTCTTT. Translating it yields CASSLVGGRNTEAFF.

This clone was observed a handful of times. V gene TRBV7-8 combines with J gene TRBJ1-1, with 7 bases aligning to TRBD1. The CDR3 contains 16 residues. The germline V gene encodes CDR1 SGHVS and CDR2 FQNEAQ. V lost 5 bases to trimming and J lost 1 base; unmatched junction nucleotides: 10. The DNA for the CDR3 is TGTGCCAGCAGCCCACGGACAGGAGTTGGGAACACTGAAGCTTTCTTT. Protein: CASSPRTGVGNTEAFF.

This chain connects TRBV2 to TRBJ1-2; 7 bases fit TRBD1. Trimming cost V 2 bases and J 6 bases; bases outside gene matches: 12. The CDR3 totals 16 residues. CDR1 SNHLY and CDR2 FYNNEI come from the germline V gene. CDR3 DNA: TGTGCCAGCAGTGAACGAGGGGGCGAACGCTCCCATGGCTACACCTTC. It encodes CASSERGGERSHGYTF.

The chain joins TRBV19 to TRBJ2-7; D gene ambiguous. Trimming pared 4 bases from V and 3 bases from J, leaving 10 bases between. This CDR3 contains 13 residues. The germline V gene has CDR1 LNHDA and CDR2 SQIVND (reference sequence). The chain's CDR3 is CASSTFPGYEQYF. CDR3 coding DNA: TGTGCCAGTAGTACCTTCCCGGGCTACGAGCAGTACTTC. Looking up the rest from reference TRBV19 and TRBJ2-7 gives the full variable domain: DGGITQSPKYLFRKEGQNVTLSCEQNLNHDAMYWYRQDPGQGLRLIYYSQIVNDFQKGDIAEGYSVSREKKESFPLTVTSAQKNPTAFYLCASSTFPGYEQYFGPGTRLTVT.

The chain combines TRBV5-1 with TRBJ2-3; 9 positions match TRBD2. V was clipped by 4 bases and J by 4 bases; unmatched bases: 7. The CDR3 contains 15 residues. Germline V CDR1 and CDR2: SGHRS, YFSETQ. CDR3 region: CASSPVSGGPDTQYF. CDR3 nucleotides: TGCGCCAGCAGCCCCGTGAGCGGGGGGCCAGATACGCAGTATTTT. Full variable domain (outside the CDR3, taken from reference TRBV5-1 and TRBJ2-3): KAGVTQTPRYLIKTRGQQVTLSCSPISGHRSVSWYQQTPGQGLQFLFEYFSETQRNKGNFPGRFSGRQFSNSRSEMNVSTLELGDSALYLCASSPVSGGPDTQYFGPGTRLTVL.

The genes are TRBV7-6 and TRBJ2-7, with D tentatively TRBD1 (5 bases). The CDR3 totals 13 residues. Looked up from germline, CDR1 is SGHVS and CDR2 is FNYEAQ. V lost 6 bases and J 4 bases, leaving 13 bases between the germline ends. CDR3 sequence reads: CASSFRANYEQYF. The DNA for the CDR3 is TGTGCCAGCAGTTTCAGGGCCAATTACGAGCAGTACTTC. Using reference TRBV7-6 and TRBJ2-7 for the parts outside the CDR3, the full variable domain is GAGVSQSPRYKVTKRGQDVALRCDPISGHVSLYWYRQALGQGPEFLTYFNYEAQQDKSGLPNDRFSAERPEGSISTLTIQRTEQRDSAMYRCASSFRANYEQYFGPGTRLTVT.

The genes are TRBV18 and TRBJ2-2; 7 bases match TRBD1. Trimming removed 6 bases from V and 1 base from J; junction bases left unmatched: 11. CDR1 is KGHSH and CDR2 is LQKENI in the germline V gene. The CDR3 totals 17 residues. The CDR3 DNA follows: TGTGCCAGCTCTCTACGAACTGGGACAGTGAACACCGGGGAGCTGTTTTTT. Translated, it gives CASSLRTGTVNTGELFF.

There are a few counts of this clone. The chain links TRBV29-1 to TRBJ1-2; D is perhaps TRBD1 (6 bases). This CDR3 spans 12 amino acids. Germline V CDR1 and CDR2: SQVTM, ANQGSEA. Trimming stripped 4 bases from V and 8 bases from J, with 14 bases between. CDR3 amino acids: CSVAGGPHGYTF. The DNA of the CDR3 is TGCAGCGTTGCGGGGGGGCCACACGGCTACACCTTC.

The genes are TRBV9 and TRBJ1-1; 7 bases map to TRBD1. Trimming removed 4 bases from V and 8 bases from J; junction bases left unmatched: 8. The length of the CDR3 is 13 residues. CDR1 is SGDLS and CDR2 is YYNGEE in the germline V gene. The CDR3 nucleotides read TGTGCCAGCAGCTCAGCTCGACAGGGCGAAGCTTTCTTT. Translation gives CASSSARQGEAFF.

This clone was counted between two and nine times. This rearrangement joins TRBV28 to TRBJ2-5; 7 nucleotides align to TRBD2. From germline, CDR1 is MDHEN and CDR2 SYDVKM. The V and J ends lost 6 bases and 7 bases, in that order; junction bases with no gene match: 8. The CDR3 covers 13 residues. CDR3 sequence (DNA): TGTGCCAGCAGCCCGGGGGGTCGGGTGACCCAGTACTTC. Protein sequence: CASSPGGRVTQYF.

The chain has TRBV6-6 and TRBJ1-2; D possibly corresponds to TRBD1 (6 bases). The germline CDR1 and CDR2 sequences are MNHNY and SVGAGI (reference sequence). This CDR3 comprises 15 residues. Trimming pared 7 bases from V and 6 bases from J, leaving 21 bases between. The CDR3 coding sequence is TGTGCCAGCAACCGGGAGGGGGGTCCGCTGGATGGCTACACCTTC. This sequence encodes CASNREGGPLDGYTF.

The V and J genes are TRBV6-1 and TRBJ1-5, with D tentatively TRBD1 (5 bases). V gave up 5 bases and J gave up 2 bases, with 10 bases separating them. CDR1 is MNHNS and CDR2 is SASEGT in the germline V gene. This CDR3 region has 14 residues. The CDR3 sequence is CASSRGSGNQPQHF. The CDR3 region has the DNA TGTGCCAGCAGTCGGGGGAGCGGCAATCAGCCCCAGCATTTT.

The CDR3 nucleotides read TGTGCCAGCAGCCAAGAGAACTATGGCTACACCTTC. Encoded protein: CASSQENYGYTF. The chain links TRBV2 to TRBJ1-2; unclear D gene. Germline V lookup: CDR1 SNHLY, CDR2 FYNNEI. The CDR3 spans 12 residues. V was trimmed by 6 bases and J by 2 bases, leaving 7 bases between them.

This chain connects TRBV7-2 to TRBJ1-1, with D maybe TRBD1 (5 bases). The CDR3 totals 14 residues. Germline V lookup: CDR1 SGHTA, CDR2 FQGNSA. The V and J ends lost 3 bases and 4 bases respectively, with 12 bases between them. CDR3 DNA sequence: TGTGCCAGCAGCTTCTATCTGGGGGGCACTGAAGCTTTCTTT. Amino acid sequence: CASSFYLGGTEAFF.

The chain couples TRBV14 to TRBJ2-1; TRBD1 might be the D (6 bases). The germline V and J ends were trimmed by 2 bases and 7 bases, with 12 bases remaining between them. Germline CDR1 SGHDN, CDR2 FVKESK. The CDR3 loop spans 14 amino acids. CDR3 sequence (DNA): TGTGCCAGCAGCCAAACAGGGCACGTTAATGAGCAGTTCTTC. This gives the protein CASSQTGHVNEQFF. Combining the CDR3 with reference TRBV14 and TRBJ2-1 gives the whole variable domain EAGVTQFPSHSVIEKGQTVTLRCDPISGHDNLYWYRRVMGKEIKFLLHFVKESKQDESGMPNNRFLAERTGGTYSTLKVQPAELEDSGVYFCASSQTGHVNEQFFGPGTRLTVL.

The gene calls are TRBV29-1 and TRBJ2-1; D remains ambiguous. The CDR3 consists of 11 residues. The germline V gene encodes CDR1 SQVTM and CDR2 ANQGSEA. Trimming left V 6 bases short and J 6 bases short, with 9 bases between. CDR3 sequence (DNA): TGCAGCGTGTCACAGATCAATGAGCAGTTCTTC. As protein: CSVSQINEQFF.

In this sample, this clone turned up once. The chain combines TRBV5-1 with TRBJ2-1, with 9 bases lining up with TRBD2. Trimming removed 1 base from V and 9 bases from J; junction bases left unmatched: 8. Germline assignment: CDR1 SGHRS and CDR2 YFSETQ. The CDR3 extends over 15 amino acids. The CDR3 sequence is CASSLSSGGPSEQFF. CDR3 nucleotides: TGCGCCAGCAGCTTGTCAAGCGGGGGGCCCAGTGAGCAGTTCTTC.

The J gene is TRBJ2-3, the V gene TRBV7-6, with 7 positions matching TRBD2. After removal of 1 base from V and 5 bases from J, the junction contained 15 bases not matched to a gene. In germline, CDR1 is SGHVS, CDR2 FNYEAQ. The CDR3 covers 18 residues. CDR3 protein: CASSLGLAALGGGDTQYF. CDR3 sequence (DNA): TGTGCCAGCAGCTTAGGGCTAGCGGCACTGGGTGGGGGAGATACGCAGTATTTT.

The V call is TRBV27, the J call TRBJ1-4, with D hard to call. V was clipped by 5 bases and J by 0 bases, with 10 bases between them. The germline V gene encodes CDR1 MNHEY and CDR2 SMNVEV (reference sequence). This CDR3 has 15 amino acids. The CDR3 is CASSPYTTTNEKLFF. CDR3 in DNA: TGTGCCAGCAGTCCCTATACGACAACTAATGAAAAACTGTTTTTT.

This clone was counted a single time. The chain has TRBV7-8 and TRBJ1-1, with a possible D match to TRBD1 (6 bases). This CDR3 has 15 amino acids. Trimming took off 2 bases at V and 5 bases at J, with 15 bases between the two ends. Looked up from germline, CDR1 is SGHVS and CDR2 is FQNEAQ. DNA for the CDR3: TGTGCCAGCAGCTTAAGCGAAAATCAGGGGACTGAAGCTTTCTTT. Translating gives CASSLSENQGTEAFF.